A few counts support the clone carrying this T cell receptor (beta chain). PCR employed 60 Vbeta and 13 Jbeta primers. Profiled with immunoSEQ multiplex PCR; TCRdb holds only in-frame clones, not every one. The table shows about 86,000 clones, with 60% to 80% occurring only once. The record originates from a study of cytomegalovirus exposure and HLA in healthy donors. Germline V CDR1 and CDR2: MDHEN, SYDVKM. The CDR3 loop spans 15 amino acids. The V segment lost 8 bases and the J segment 3 bases; nucleotides outside the gene matches: 7. The origin of this receptor is a man in his 60s in good health and CMV-seronegative. Sequencing was done on a sample of PBMCs. This chain links TRBV28 with TRBJ2-7; 13 bases line up with TRBD2. CDR3 in DNA: TGTGCCAGCGCAAGACTAGCGGGAGGAGACTACGAGCAGTACTTC. Translating it yields CASARLAGGDYEQYF.